This T cell receptor beta chain was found in a study of Ad26.COV2.S vaccination and SARS-CoV-2 variants. Across the study: Administration of Ad26.COV2.S was intramuscular, either once or twice 56 days apart.

Study-wide results and limits: Researchers cautioned that TCR breadth and depth analyses may have underestimated total T cell responses. It was reported that spike-specific CD8+ and CD4+ T cell responses were substantially broad after vaccination.

The method was immunoSEQ multiplex PCR; TCRdb's version includes in-frame clones alone and lacks a portion of them. The repertoire holds roughly 350,000 clones, with around 90% as singletons. CDR3 size: 17 residues. Germline lookup yields CDR1 LNHDA and CDR2 SQIVND (reference sequence). V lost 4 bases, J lost 4 bases, and 13 bases stayed unmatched. At least ten counts were recorded for this clone. What it binds is not known. The treatment: about 20 received Ad26.COV2.S at low or high dose, single or two shots; roughly five received placebo; per-sample allocation not given. The samples date from day 63 after the first vaccine or placebo injection. Expressing Wuhan-strain SARS-CoV-2 spike, an Ad26 vector served as the vaccine.

The V call is TRBV19, the J call TRBJ2-3; 8 nucleotides line up with TRBD2. This TCR derives from a person between 18 and 60 years old who received the Ad26.COV2.S COVID-19 vaccine or a placebo. The source was peripheral blood, collected in a trial of Ad26.COV2.S vaccine versus placebo. The CDR3 region has the DNA TGTGCCAGTAGTAAAATAAGGGCGGGGGGACGCGCAGATACGCAGTATTTT. Residues: CASSKIRAGGRADTQYF.